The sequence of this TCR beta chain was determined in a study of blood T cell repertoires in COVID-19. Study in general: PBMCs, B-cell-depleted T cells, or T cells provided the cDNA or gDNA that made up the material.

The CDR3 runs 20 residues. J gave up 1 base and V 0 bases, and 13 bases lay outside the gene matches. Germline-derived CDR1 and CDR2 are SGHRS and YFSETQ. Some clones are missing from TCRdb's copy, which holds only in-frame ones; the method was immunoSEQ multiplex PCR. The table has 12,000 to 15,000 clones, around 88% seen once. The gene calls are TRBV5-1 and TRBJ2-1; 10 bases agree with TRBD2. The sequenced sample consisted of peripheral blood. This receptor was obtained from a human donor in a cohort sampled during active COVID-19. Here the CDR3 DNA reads TGCGCCAGCAGCTTGGGGGGGACTAGCGTGGGAGGGTCGTCCTACAATGAGCAGTTCTTC. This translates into CASSLGGTSVGGSSYNEQFF.